These 9 T cell receptor beta chains were sequenced from one sample in a study of post-analysis software for immune sequencing data. Study conclusions and caveats: The five TRBV segments detected at higher frequency in patients than in controls included TRBV5-6, TRBV5-1 and TRBV20-1.

These receptors are not linked to any known antigen. Unique molecular identifiers had been added to the TCR beta cDNA libraries. Each CDR3 protein is one row after TCRdb ran MiXCR on the PCR reads. The sample has about 820,000 distinct CDR3 sequences, roughly 50% seen once. Source material: blood. These receptors came from a girl between 10 and 17 years old with multiple sclerosis.

This clonotype came up a few times. The chain has TRBV20-1 and TRBJ1-1; the D gene is possibly TRBD1 (6 bases). Germline assignment: CDR1 DFQATT and CDR2 SNEGSKA (reference sequence). The V and J ends lost 6 bases and 5 bases respectively, with 16 bases between them. This CDR3 contains 13 residues. This CDR3 reads CSAQKQGRTEAFF. The CDR3 DNA follows: TGCAGTGCCCAGAAGCAGGGGCGGACTGAAGCTTTCTTT.

This clonotype was counted a few times. The genes are TRBV15 and TRBJ2-6, with D uncertain. V shed 5 bases and J shed 0 bases, with 11 bases lying between them. Germline CDR1 and CDR2: LNHNV and YYDKDF (reference sequence). The CDR3 consists of 16 residues. CDR3 protein: CATSFDTSSGANVLTF. CDR3 in DNA: TGTGCCACCAGCTTTGACACCAGCTCTGGGGCCAACGTCCTGACTTTC.

This clonotype was counted between two and nine times. This chain connects TRBV7-9 to TRBJ1-2, with D uncertain. V was pared by 7 bases and J by 3 bases, with 15 bases between. This CDR3 region has 14 residues. Germline V lookup: CDR1 SEHNR, CDR2 FQNEAQ (reference sequence). The CDR3 DNA follows: TGTGCCAGCACCTATTTGACTGTGGACTATGGCTACACCTTC. Protein: CASTYLTVDYGYTF. The full variable domain, in which reference TRBV7-9 and TRBJ1-2 provide the parts outside the CDR3, is DTGVSQNPRHKITKRGQNVTFRCDPISEHNRLYWYRQTLGQGPEFLTYFQNEAQLEKSRLLSDRFSAERPKGSFSTLEIQRTEQGDSAMYLCASTYLTVDYGYTFGSGTRLTVV.

This clonotype turned up a few times. This rearrangement joins TRBV29-1 to TRBJ2-7, with TRBD1 identical over 7 bases. V shed 7 bases and J 4 bases; nucleotides not matched to a gene: 10. This CDR3 has 13 residues. The germline CDR1 and CDR2 sequences are SQVTM and ANQGSEA. The CDR3 here is CSAHRGKGYEQYF. DNA for the CDR3: TGCAGCGCGCACAGGGGAAAGGGGTACGAGCAGTACTTC.

This clonotype has only one observation. V is TRBV6-2 or TRBV6-3 and J is TRBJ2-7, with D perhaps matching TRBD2 (5 bases). Trimming cost V 0 bases and J 4 bases, with 16 bases left between them. Looked up from germline, CDR1 is MNHEY and CDR2 is SVGEGT. The CDR3 contains 16 residues. CDR3 nucleotides: TGTGCCAGCAGTTACTCGATTCCGGGGTTGAAGTACGAGCAGTACTTC. Its translation: CASSYSIPGLKYEQYF.

This clonotype was detected a few times. The chain couples TRBV29-1 to TRBJ2-1, with 7 bases fitting TRBD2. The DNA matches TRBJ2-7 better at its end, which makes the J call doubtful. Germline V gene data show CDR1 as SQVTM and CDR2 as ANQGSEA. CDR3 length: 14 amino acids. The CDR3 reads CSVALASSYNEQYF. CDR3 coding DNA: TGCAGCGTTGCACTAGCGAGCTCCTACAATGAGCAGTACTTC.

A few counts support this clonotype. The chain joins TRBV9 to TRBJ1-2, with D possibly TRBD1 on 6 matching bases. Germline V gives CDR1 SGDLS, CDR2 YYNGEE. Trimming took 4 bases from V and 4 from J, leaving 11 bases between them. The CDR3 consists of 13 residues. This chain's CDR3 is CASSTRDIYGYTF. CDR3 DNA: TGTGCCAGCAGCACCAGGGACATCTATGGCTACACCTTC.

This clonotype showed up just a few times. The chain couples TRBV4-2 to TRBJ2-7, with D perhaps being TRBD1 or TRBD2 (5 bases each). Per germline, CDR1 LGHNA and CDR2 YNFKEQ. Trimming took off 2 bases at V and 3 bases at J, with 20 bases between the two ends. The length of the CDR3 is 17 residues. This CDR3 is CASSQPRDGFRDYEQYF. The CDR3 nucleotides are TGTGCCAGCAGCCAACCCCGGGACGGGTTTAGGGACTACGAGCAGTACTTC.

In DNA form, the CDR3 reads TGTGCCAGCAGGCACGGACAGTCGGATACGCAGTATTTT. This sequence encodes CASRHGQSDTQYF. The chain carries TRBV27 and TRBJ2-3, with a weak D call TRBD1 (6 bases). CDR1 and CDR2 (germline): MNHEY, SMNVEV (reference sequence). V lost 6 bases and J lost 6, with 13 bases in between. The CDR3 extends over 13 amino acids.